These 3 T cell receptor beta chains came from one sample sequenced in a study of CD8 T cells in Susac syndrome. Reverse transcription used about 0.5 to 1 ug RNA and random hexamers. TCRdb itself ran the immunoSEQ multiplex PCR reads through MiXCR, one entry per CDR3 protein. The sample carries roughly 200,000 distinct CDR3 sequences, about 94% recorded once. The sample taken for sequencing was CD4+ T cells from PBMCs. The receptor set was obtained from a human donor in good health.

The J gene is TRBJ1-5, the V gene TRBV6-5; TRBD1 agrees at 9 bases. V dropped 2 bases and J dropped 6; count of bases not matched to a gene: 11. The CDR3 length is 17 residues. Germline-derived CDR1 and CDR2 are MNHEY and SVGAGI. CDR3 in amino acids: CASSYGTGSGLGQPQHF. CDR3 bases: TGTGCCAGCAGTTACGGGACAGGGTCTGGTCTTGGTCAGCCCCAGCATTTT.

V gene TRBV7-8 combines with J gene TRBJ1-2; TRBD1 is a possible D gene (6 bases). The CDR3 spans 15 residues. Germline V CDR1 and CDR2: SGHVS, FQNEAQ. Trimming removed 2 bases from V and 4 bases from J, with 14 bases in between. The CDR3 region has the DNA TGTGCCAGCAGCTTAATACCAACAGGGAGCTATGGCTACACCTTC. As protein: CASSLIPTGSYGYTF.

The CDR3 coding sequence is TGCAGCGTTGAACGGGGACAGGGCGCGACCCAGTACTTC. It yields the protein CSVERGQGATQYF. The V gene is TRBV29-1, the J gene TRBJ2-5; 9 nucleotides agree with TRBD1. Trimming cost V 2 bases and J 7 bases; bases outside gene matches: 5. The length of the CDR3 is 13 residues. Looked up from germline, CDR1 is SQVTM and CDR2 is ANQGSEA.